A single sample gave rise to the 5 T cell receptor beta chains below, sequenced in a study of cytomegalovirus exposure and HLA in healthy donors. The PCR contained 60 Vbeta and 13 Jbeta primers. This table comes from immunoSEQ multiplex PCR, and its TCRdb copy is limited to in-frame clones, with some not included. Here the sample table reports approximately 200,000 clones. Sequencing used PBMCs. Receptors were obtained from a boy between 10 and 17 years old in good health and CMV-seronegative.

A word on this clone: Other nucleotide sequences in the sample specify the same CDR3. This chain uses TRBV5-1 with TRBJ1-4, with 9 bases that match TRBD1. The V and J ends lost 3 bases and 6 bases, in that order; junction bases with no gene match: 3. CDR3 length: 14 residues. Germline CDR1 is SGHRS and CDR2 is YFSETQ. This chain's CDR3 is CASSYDRGDEKLFF. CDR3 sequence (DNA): TGCGCCAGCAGCTATGACAGGGGGGATGAAAAACTGTTTTTT.

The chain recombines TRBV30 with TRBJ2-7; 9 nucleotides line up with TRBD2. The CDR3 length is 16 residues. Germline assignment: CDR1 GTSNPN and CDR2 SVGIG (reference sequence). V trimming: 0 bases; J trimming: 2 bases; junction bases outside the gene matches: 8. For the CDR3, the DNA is TGTGCCTGGAGTGTACTGGGCAGCGGGGGGCCCTACGAGCAGTACTTC. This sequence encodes CAWSVLGSGGPYEQYF.

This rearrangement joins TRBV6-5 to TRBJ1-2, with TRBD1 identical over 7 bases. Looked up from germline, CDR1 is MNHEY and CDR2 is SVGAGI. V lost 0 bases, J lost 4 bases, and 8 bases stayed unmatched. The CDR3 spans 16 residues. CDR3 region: CASSYSGVQGTYGYTF. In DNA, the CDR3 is TGTGCCAGCAGTTACTCGGGTGTACAGGGGACCTATGGCTACACCTTC.

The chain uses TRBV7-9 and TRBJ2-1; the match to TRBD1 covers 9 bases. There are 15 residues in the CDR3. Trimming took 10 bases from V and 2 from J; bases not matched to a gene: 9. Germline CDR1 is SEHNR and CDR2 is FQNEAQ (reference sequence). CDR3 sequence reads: CATPWGTGPYNEQFF. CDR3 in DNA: TGTGCCACCCCTTGGGGGACAGGGCCCTACAATGAGCAGTTCTTC.

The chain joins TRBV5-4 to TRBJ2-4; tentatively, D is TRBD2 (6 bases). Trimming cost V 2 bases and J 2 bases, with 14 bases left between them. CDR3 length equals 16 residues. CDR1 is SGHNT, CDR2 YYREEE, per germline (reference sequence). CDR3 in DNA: TGTGCCAGCAGCTTAGAGGAGGGCGGGACCAAAAACATTCAGTACTTC. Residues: CASSLEEGGTKNIQYF.